The 23 T cell receptor beta chains below were found in one sample sequenced in a study of neurological immune-mediated disorders (dated by TCRdb to about 2019). The library was made by 5' RACE. Data came from an Illumina HiSeq 2500. The public reads were quality trimmed at Q25 with fastp and then assembled into clones with MiXCR by TCRdb, keeping productive beta chains. Identical CDR3 protein sequences are pooled into one entry, listed with their most common genes and DNA. This sample lists about 66,000 distinct CDR3 sequences; roughly 4.3% were detected once. Jointly, the top ten make up 6.5% to 7.5% of the sample. Sequenced: PBMCs. The origin of the receptors is a man aged 30 to 45 with multiple sclerosis.

At least ten counts were recorded for this clonotype. The chain couples TRBV6-6 to TRBJ2-5, with TRBD2 matching over 7 bases. The length of the CDR3 is 13 residues. Germline CDR1 and CDR2: MNHNY and SVGAGI (reference sequence). V lost 8 bases, J lost 2 bases, and 5 bases stayed unmatched. The DNA for the CDR3 is TGTGCCAGCGTTCCAGCGGGGCAAGAGACCCAGTACTTC. Its translation is CASVPAGQETQYF.

This clonotype appeared a few times. V and J are TRBV5-1 and TRBJ2-7, with a possible D match to TRBD2 (6 bases). Germline CDR1 SGHRS, CDR2 YFSETQ. With 4 bases removed from V and 7 bases from J, the gap between germline ends came to 18 bases. There are 14 residues in the CDR3. The CDR3 DNA follows: TGCGCCAGCAGCCCCGGAAATCGTCGGGGGGAGCAGTACTTC. Translation: CASSPGNRRGEQYF.

This clonotype was detected ten times or more. The CDR3 sequence is CASSLDSPGGETQYF. In nucleotides, the CDR3 is TGTGCCAGCAGCTTGGACTCACCTGGGGGGGAGACCCAGTACTTC. The rearrangement uses TRBV7-8 and TRBJ2-5, with a weak D call TRBD2 (6 bases). The CDR3 contains 15 residues. Germline CDR1 reads SGHVS; CDR2 reads FQNEAQ. V was pared by 3 bases and J by 5 bases, with 16 bases between.

This clonotype was counted many times. The chain carries TRBV20-1 and TRBJ2-1; D unclear. Germline loops: CDR1 DFQATT, CDR2 SNEGSKA (reference sequence). The V and J ends lost 3 bases and 3 bases respectively, with 6 bases between them. CDR3 length: 12 amino acids. CDR3 loop: CSARMDYNEQFF. The DNA for the CDR3 is TGCAGTGCTAGGATGGACTACAATGAGCAGTTCTTC.

This clonotype showed up many times. The chain combines TRBV24-1 with TRBJ2-6; TRBD1 matches 8 bases. Germline V gene data show CDR1 as KGHDR and CDR2 as SFDVKD. Trimming removed 4 bases from V and 4 bases from J; junction bases left unmatched: 8. The CDR3 extends over 17 amino acids. CDR3 sequence: CATSDSRQGTGANVLTF. The CDR3 DNA reads TGTGCCACCAGTGACTCTAGACAGGGGACGGGGGCCAACGTCCTGACTTTC.

This clonotype occurred a few times. The rearrangement links TRBV4-1 to TRBJ2-1; D is possibly TRBD2 (5 bases). Germline CDR1 and CDR2: MGHRA and YSYEKL. V lost 4 bases and J 1 base, leaving 14 bases between the germline ends. This CDR3 region has 16 residues. CDR3 nucleotides: TGCGCCAGCAGCCGAGGGATACTTAGATCCTACAATGAGCAGTTCTTC. Translated: CASSRGILRSYNEQFF.

This clonotype was counted ten times or more. This chain connects TRBV5-1 to TRBJ2-5; perhaps TRBD2 as D (6 bases). Germline V gives CDR1 SGHRS, CDR2 YFSETQ. The CDR3 spans 14 residues. The V and J ends lost 4 bases and 4 bases respectively, with 14 bases between them. The CDR3 nucleotides are TGCGCCAGCAGCCCCCATCAGGGAGGAGAGACCCAGTACTTC. It translates to CASSPHQGGETQYF.

The sample holds many counts of this clonotype. The chain combines TRBV7-9 with TRBJ2-5, with TRBD1 identical over 9 bases. Germline CDR1 reads SEHNR; CDR2 reads FQNEAQ (reference sequence). This CDR3 spans 16 amino acids. Trimming took 3 bases from V and 4 from J; bases not matched to a gene: 9. CDR3 in amino acids: CASSFGPGQGSETQYF. The CDR3, as DNA: TGTGCCAGCAGCTTCGGTCCGGGACAGGGATCAGAGACCCAGTACTTC. Filled out from reference TRBV7-9 and TRBJ2-5, the complete variable domain reads DTGVSQNPRHKITKRGQNVTFRCDPISEHNRLYWYRQTLGQGPEFLTYFQNEAQLEKSRLLSDRFSAERPKGSFSTLEIQRTEQGDSAMYLCASSFGPGQGSETQYFGPGTRLLVL.

There are many counts of this clonotype. V gene TRBV5-1 combines with J gene TRBJ2-3; the D is unclear. With 0 bases removed from V and 3 bases from J, the gap between germline ends came to 5 bases. Germline V CDR1 and CDR2: SGHRS, YFSETQ. There are 13 residues in the CDR3. CDR3: CASSLEWTDTQYF. DNA for the CDR3: TGCGCCAGCAGCTTGGAGTGGACAGATACGCAGTATTTT.

This clonotype showed up many times. The rearrangement uses TRBV29-1 and TRBJ2-1, with 9 bases identical to TRBD1. CDR1 is SQVTM, CDR2 ANQGSEA, per germline. V was clipped by 7 bases and J by 8 bases; unmatched bases: 15. CDR3 length: 15 amino acids. The CDR3 spells CSALWLGQGGHEQFF. In DNA, the CDR3 is TGCAGCGCCCTCTGGCTGGGACAGGGAGGCCATGAGCAGTTCTTC.

The genes are TRBV18 and TRBJ1-2; D is perhaps TRBD1 (5 bases). This CDR3 region has 14 residues. From germline, CDR1 is KGHSH and CDR2 LQKENI. Trimming took off 2 bases at V and 4 bases at J, with 11 bases between the two ends. CDR3 DNA: TGTGCCAGCTCACCAGCCAGGGTACCCTATGGCTACACCTTC. Amino acids: CASSPARVPYGYTF. Full variable domain (missing parts from reference TRBV18 and TRBJ1-2): NAGVMQNPRHLVRRRGQEARLRCSPMKGHSHVYWYRQLPEEGLKFMVYLQKENIIDESGMPKERFSAEFPKEGPSILRIQQVVRGDSAAYFCASSPARVPYGYTFGSGTRLTVV.

This clonotype has more than one count but fewer than ten. The CDR3 sequence: CAISLSFGDNEQFF. The CDR3 DNA reads as TGTGCCATCAGCCTCAGCTTTGGGGACAATGAGCAGTTCTTC. V is TRBV10-3 and J is TRBJ2-1, with D uncertain. The CDR3 length is 14 residues. Per the germline V gene, CDR1 is ENHRY and CDR2 is SYGVKD. V was pared by 6 bases and J by 5 bases, with 14 bases between.

This sequence joins TRBV10-1 and TRBJ2-2, with 8 bases matching TRBD1. Germline V lookup: CDR1 WNHNN, CDR2 SYGVQD (reference sequence). The CDR3 is made up of 13 amino acids. Unmatched junction bases numbered 5, after V lost 7 bases and J lost 7 bases. CDR3 nucleotide sequence: TGCGCCAGCACCAGGACAGGGCACGGGGAGCTGTTTTTT. It yields the protein CASTRTGHGELFF.

This clonotype was detected many times. The chain links TRBV20-1 to TRBJ2-3; a possible D gene is TRBD2 (7 bases). The CDR3 covers 13 residues. V lost 5 bases and J 6 bases, leaving 15 bases between the germline ends. The germline CDR1 and CDR2 sequences are DFQATT and SNEGSKA (reference sequence). CDR3 in DNA: TGCAGTGCTGGGAAATGGGGGGGCGATACGCAGTATTTT. Its protein product is CSAGKWGGDTQYF.

About this clonotype: A much larger clonotype is one base distant, so this may be a read error. The chain links TRBV27 to TRBJ2-1; D gene uncertain. This CDR3 has 11 residues. V was pared by 8 bases and J by 8 bases, with 10 bases between. CDR1 and CDR2 from the germline V gene are MNHEY and SMNVEV (reference sequence). The CDR3: CASYSLDEQFF. The CDR3 bases are TGTGCCAGCTACTCCCTAGATGAGCAGTTCTTC.

Many counts were recorded for this clonotype. This chain uses TRBV4-1 with TRBJ1-2, with a weak D call TRBD1 (6 bases). The V end was cut by 2 bases, the J end by 1 base, with 11 bases between. This CDR3 contains 15 residues. Germline assignment: CDR1 MGHRA and CDR2 YSYEKL. In DNA, the CDR3 is TGCGCCAGCAGCCAAACCGGGACACTTAACTATGGCTACACCTTC. It is translated as CASSQTGTLNYGYTF.

This clonotype was picked up many times. The chain employs TRBV5-6 and TRBJ2-5; D is perhaps TRBD1 (6 bases). This CDR3 is 13 amino acids long. Trimming removed 4 bases from V and 5 bases from J, with 12 bases in between. Per the germline V gene, CDR1 is SGHDT and CDR2 is YYEEEE. The DNA for the CDR3 is TGTGCCAGCAGCCAGAACAGGGTCGAGACCCAGTACTTC. Translation gives CASSQNRVETQYF.

This clonotype was seen a handful of times. V and J are TRBV7-2 and TRBJ1-2, with unresolved D. The germline V and J ends were trimmed by 6 bases and 4 bases, with 12 bases remaining between them. This CDR3 is 13 amino acids long. Germline V gives CDR1 SGHTA, CDR2 FQGNSA. The CDR3, as DNA: TGTGCCAGCAGTTACACGGGGTCCTATGGCTACACCTTC. It is translated as CASSYTGSYGYTF.

This clonotype was seen only a few times. One end of the junction is discordant with germline, which a read error may explain. This sequence joins TRBV6-6 and TRBJ1-5; no definite D call. Germline values: CDR1 MNHNY, CDR2 SVGAGI (reference sequence). The CDR3 sequence is 16 residues long. The DNA for the CDR3 is TGTGCCAGCAGCCGGGAGGAGGGTCGAAGCAATCAGCCCCAGAATTTT. Its translation is CASSREEGRSNQPQNF.

This clonotype occurred many times. The chain links TRBV15 to TRBJ2-7, with 8 positions matching TRBD2. Germline V gene sequence: CDR1 LNHNV, CDR2 YYDKDF (reference sequence). V lost 3 bases and J lost 0; bases outside the gene matches: 7. The CDR3 length is 16 residues. This CDR3 reads CATSSPGGGPSYEQYV. The CDR3 DNA reads as TGTGCCACCAGCAGCCCCGGGGGGGGACCCTCCTACGAGCAGTACGTC.

This clonotype has ten or more counts. The J gene is TRBJ1-2, the V gene TRBV20-1, with a possible D match to TRBD1 (6 bases). CDR3 length: 15 amino acids. The V end lost 3 bases, the J end lost 8 bases, and 22 bases lay between the germline ends. Looked up from germline, CDR1 is DFQATT and CDR2 is SNEGSKA (reference sequence). The CDR3 here is CSASLDTQGSGGYTF. Written as DNA, the CDR3 is TGCAGTGCTAGCCTCGACACACAGGGTTCTGGCGGCTACACCTTC.

This clonotype showed up just a few times. The chain is built from TRBV11-2 and TRBJ2-7; D uncertain. V lost 1 base, J lost 2 bases, and 12 bases lay in between. The CDR3 loop spans 15 amino acids. Germline loops: CDR1 SGHAT, CDR2 FQNNGV. The CDR3 bases are TGTGCCAGCAGCTTAGGTATCGAGTGGACCTACGAGCAGTACTTC. This codes for CASSLGIEWTYEQYF.

This clonotype was found many times. The chain employs TRBV3-1 and TRBJ1-2; D is possibly TRBD1 (6 bases). The ends were cut back, 3 bases at V and 8 bases at J, with 19 bases in the middle. Looked up from germline, CDR1 is LGHDT and CDR2 is YNNKEL (reference sequence). The CDR3 consists of 15 residues. Written as DNA, the CDR3 is TGTGCCAGCAGCCATGGGACTACAGGGAGCCACGGCTACACCTTC. As protein: CASSHGTTGSHGYTF.